These 15 T cell receptor beta chains were sequenced from one sample in a study of CD8 T cells in ankylosing spondylitis. MiXCR, applied by TCRdb to the 5' RACE reads, yields one record per CDR3 protein. This table has approximately 100,000 distinct CDR3 sequences, around 24% appearing once. Sequenced sample: synovial fluid, either unsorted or a sorted T cell fraction (not recorded which). These receptors all come from a male donor with ankylosing spondylitis.

This clonotype showed up just a few times. This sequence joins TRBV7-2 and TRBJ2-3; TRBD2 agrees at 10 bases. J was trimmed by 6 bases and V by 3 bases; bases with no gene match: 3. The germline V gene encodes CDR1 SGHTA and CDR2 FQGNSA. This CDR3 comprises 14 residues. The chain's CDR3 is CASSFSGRKDTQYF. In nucleotides, the CDR3 is TGTGCCAGCAGCTTTAGCGGGAGGAAGGATACGCAGTATTTT.

The sample holds a few counts of this clonotype. The chain is built from TRBV12-5 and TRBJ2-1; 13 bases are a match to TRBD2. Germline V gene data show CDR1 as LGHNT and CDR2 as FRNRAP. V shed 0 bases and J 6 bases; nucleotides not matched to a gene: 5. The CDR3 has 17 residues. The CDR3 sequence is CASGLVQGLAGSNEQFF. In DNA form, the CDR3 reads TGTGCTAGTGGTTTGGTACAGGGACTAGCGGGATCCAATGAGCAGTTCTTC.

This rearrangement joins TRBV15 to TRBJ2-7, with 13 bases lining up with TRBD2. V trimming: 4 bases; J trimming: 3 bases; junction bases outside the gene matches: 3. The CDR3 spans 15 residues. The germline CDR1 and CDR2 sequences are LNHNV and YYDKDF (reference sequence). The DNA for the CDR3 is TGTGCCACCAGCATCGGGACTAGCGGGATCTACGAGCAGTACTTC. Encoded protein: CATSIGTSGIYEQYF.

This clonotype was counted once. This chain connects TRBV7-6 to TRBJ2-1; D gene ambiguous. There are 14 residues in the CDR3. Trimming pared 5 bases from V and 0 bases from J, leaving 8 bases between. Germline loops: CDR1 SGHVS, CDR2 FNYEAQ. DNA for the CDR3: TGTGCCAGCAGCCGGCGGATCTCCTACAATGAGCAGTTCTTC. The encoded protein is CASSRRISYNEQFF.

The chain couples TRBV30 to TRBJ2-3; weak D call: TRBD1 (6 bases). The CDR3 spans 14 residues. Deletions cut 0 bases from V and 6 bases from J, with 13 bases between. Germline V gene lookup returns CDR1 GTSNPN and CDR2 SVGIG (reference sequence). This CDR3 reads CAWSVGGQGDTQYF. Written as DNA, the CDR3 is TGTGCCTGGAGTGTAGGTGGGCAGGGGGATACGCAGTATTTT. The whole variable domain, filled in from reference TRBV30 and TRBJ2-3, reads SQTIHQWPATLVQPVGSPLSLECTVEGTSNPNLYWYRQAAGRGLQLLFYSVGIGQISSEVPQNLSASRPQDRQFILSSKKLLLSDSGFYLCAWSVGGQGDTQYFGPGTRLTVL.

The J gene is TRBJ2-2, the V gene TRBV12-5, with unresolved D. Germline CDR1 reads LGHNT; CDR2 reads FRNRAP. Trimming pared 1 base from V and 9 bases from J, leaving 9 bases between. The CDR3 length is 13 residues. The CDR3 DNA reads TGTGCTAGTGGTTTGGCAGGCGCTCGGGAGCTGTTTTTT. Its translation is CASGLAGARELFF.

This clonotype was seen more than once but under ten times. The chain recombines TRBV11-2 with TRBJ2-3; D possibly corresponds to TRBD1 (5 bases). V was clipped by 1 base and J by 2 bases, with 13 bases between them. The germline V gene encodes CDR1 SGHAT and CDR2 FQNNGV. CDR3 length: 16 amino acids. The CDR3 loop is CASSLGSTVSTDTQYF. The CDR3 DNA reads TGTGCCAGCAGCTTAGGGTCGACAGTGTCCACAGATACGCAGTATTTT.

The chain uses TRBV7-2 and TRBJ2-2; weak D call: TRBD2 (7 bases). The CDR3 is 15 amino acids. CDR1 and CDR2 from the germline V gene are SGHTA and FQGNSA. Deletions cut 5 bases from V and 6 bases from J, with 16 bases between. The chain's CDR3 is CASSNSRGGAGELFF. CDR3 bases: TGTGCCAGCAGCAACAGCAGGGGAGGGGCCGGGGAGCTGTTTTTT.

The chain combines TRBV4-1 with TRBJ2-3; perhaps TRBD2 as D (5 bases). Germline V lookup: CDR1 MGHRA, CDR2 YSYEKL. V was cut by 3 bases and J by 1 base, with 11 bases left in between. The CDR3 covers 15 residues. The CDR3 region has the DNA TGCGCCAGCAGCCACGAGGGTCGTGGCACAGATACGCAGTATTTT. This translates into CASSHEGRGTDTQYF.

The chain has TRBV12-3 or TRBV12-4 and TRBJ1-1; 9 bases match TRBD1. Germline trimming cut 3 bases from V and 5 bases from J; bases unmatched to any gene: 4. The CDR3 extends over 14 amino acids. The CDR3 here is CASSFGQGRTEAFF. The CDR3 nucleotides read TGTGCCAGCAGTTTCGGACAGGGGCGTACTGAAGCTTTCTTT.

J is TRBJ2-1 and V is TRBV5-1, with a possible D match to TRBD1 (6 bases). The CDR3 is 17 amino acids. V lost 2 bases to trimming and J lost 0 bases, with 15 bases between them. The germline V gene encodes CDR1 SGHRS and CDR2 YFSETQ. CDR3 in DNA: TGCGCCAGCAGCTTACAGGGAGCCAAATCCTCCTACAATGAGCAGTTCTTC. Amino acids: CASSLQGAKSSYNEQFF.

The chain carries TRBV20-1 and TRBJ2-1; D call uncertain. This CDR3 comprises 12 residues. V lost 6 bases and J 5 bases, leaving 11 bases between the germline ends. Germline V CDR1 and CDR2: DFQATT, SNEGSKA (reference sequence). This CDR3 is CSARSAHNEQFF. The CDR3 region has the DNA TGCAGTGCCAGAAGCGCGCACAATGAGCAGTTCTTC.

The V call is TRBV2, the J call TRBJ1-3, with D possibly being TRBD1 (6 bases). The germline gives CDR1 SNHLY, CDR2 FYNNEI. The CDR3 totals 13 residues. V was shortened by 8 bases and J by 4 bases, with 12 bases between the two germline ends. CDR3 nucleotide sequence: TGTGCCAGCTCGACAGGAGAAGGAAACACCATATATTTT. This codes for CASSTGEGNTIYF.

The table lists this clonotype with many counts. The gene calls are TRBV3-1 and TRBJ2-4; D is undetermined. Between the trimmed V and J ends, which lost 1 base and 5 bases, there was a span of 6 bases. Germline CDR1 reads LGHDT; CDR2 reads YNNKEL (reference sequence). The CDR3 has 13 residues. The CDR3 DNA is TGTGCCAGCAGCCAAGGACGAGAAAACATTCAGTACTTC. Translating it yields CASSQGRENIQYF.

V gene TRBV5-1 combines with J gene TRBJ2-2; D possibly uses TRBD1 or TRBD2 (5 bases each). V gave up 1 base and J gave up 2 bases, with 12 bases separating them. This CDR3 is 16 amino acids long. CDR1 and CDR2 (germline): SGHRS, YFSETQ. The CDR3 DNA is TGCGCCAGCAGCTTGTCCGGGGCGATCAACACCGGGGAGCTGTTTTTT. It encodes CASSLSGAINTGELFF. The variable domain in full, with the rest retrieved from reference TRBV5-1 and TRBJ2-2, is KAGVTQTPRYLIKTRGQQVTLSCSPISGHRSVSWYQQTPGQGLQFLFEYFSETQRNKGNFPGRFSGRQFSNSRSEMNVSTLELGDSALYLCASSLSGAINTGELFFGEGSRLTVL.